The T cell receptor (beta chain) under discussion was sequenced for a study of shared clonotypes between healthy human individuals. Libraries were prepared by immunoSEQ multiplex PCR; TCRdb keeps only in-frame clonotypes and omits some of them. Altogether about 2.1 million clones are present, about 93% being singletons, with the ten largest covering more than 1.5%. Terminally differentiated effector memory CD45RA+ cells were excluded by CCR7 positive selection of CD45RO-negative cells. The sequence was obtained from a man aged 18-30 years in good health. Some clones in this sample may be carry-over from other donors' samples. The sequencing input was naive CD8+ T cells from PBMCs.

DNA for the CDR3: TGTGCCAGCAGTTTTATTCAGGGGCAGGGGACTGAAAAACTGTTTTTT. Residues: CASSFIQGQGTEKLFF. J is TRBJ1-4 and V is TRBV27; a possible D gene is TRBD1 (6 bases). The germline V and J ends were trimmed by 3 bases and 7 bases, with 18 bases remaining between them. Germline CDR1 reads MNHEY; CDR2 reads SMNVEV (reference sequence). This CDR3 spans 16 amino acids. The whole variable domain, filled in from reference TRBV27 and TRBJ1-4, reads EAQVTQNPRYLITVTGKKLTVTCSQNMNHEYMSWYRQDPGLGLRQIYYSMNVEVTDKGDVPEGYKVSRKEKRNFPLILESPSPNQTSLYFCASSFIQGQGTEKLFFGSGTQLSVL.